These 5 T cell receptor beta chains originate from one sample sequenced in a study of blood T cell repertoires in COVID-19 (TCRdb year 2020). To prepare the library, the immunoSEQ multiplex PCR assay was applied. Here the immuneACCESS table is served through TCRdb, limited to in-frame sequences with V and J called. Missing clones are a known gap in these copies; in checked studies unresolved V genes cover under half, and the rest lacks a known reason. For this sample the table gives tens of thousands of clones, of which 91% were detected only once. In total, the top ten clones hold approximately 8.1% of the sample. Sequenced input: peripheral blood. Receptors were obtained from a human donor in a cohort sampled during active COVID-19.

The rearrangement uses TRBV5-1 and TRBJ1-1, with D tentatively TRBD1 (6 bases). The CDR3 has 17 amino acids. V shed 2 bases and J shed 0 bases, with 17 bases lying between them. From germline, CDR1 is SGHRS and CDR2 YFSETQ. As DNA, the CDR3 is TGCGCCAGCAGCTTCAGGCAGGGTAGGGGGATGAACACTGAAGCTTTCTTT. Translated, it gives CASSFRQGRGMNTEAFF.

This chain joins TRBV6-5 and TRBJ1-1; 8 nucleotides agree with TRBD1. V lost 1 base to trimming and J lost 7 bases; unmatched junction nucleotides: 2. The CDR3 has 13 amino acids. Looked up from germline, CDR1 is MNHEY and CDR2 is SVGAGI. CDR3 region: CASSYFRGREAFF. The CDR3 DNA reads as TGTGCCAGCAGTTACTTCAGGGGGCGTGAAGCTTTCTTT.

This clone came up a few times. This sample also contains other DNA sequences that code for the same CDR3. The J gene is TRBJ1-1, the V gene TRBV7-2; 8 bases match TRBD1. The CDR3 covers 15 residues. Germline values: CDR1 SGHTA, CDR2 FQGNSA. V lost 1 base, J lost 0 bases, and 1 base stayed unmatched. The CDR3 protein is CASSLGTGMNTEAFF. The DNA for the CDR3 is TGTGCCAGCAGCTTAGGGACAGGGATGAACACTGAAGCTTTCTTT.

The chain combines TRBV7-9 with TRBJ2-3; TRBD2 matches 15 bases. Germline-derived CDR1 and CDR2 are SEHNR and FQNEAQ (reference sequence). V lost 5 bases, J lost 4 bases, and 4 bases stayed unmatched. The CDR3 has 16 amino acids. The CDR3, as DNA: TGTGCCAGCAGCGCAGGACTAGCGGGAGGGCCAGATACGCAGTATTTT. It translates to CASSAGLAGGPDTQYF.

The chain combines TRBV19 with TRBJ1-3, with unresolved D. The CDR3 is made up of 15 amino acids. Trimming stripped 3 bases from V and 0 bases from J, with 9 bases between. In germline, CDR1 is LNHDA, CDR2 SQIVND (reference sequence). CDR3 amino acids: CASSINSISGNTIYF. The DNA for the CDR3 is TGTGCCAGTAGTATTAACAGCATCTCTGGAAACACCATATATTTT.